This is a list of T cell receptor beta chains from one sample in a study of T cell responses to AZD1222 COVID-19 vaccine. This table comes from immunoSEQ multiplex PCR, and its TCRdb copy is limited to in-frame clones, with some not included. In the table there are approximately 140,000 clones, roughly 91% of which are singletons. The source material was peripheral blood, sampled on day 0 of AZD1222 vaccination. The receptors were sampled from an adult in good health. CDR3s include the opening cysteine and the closing phenylalanine or tryptophan. A D gene is named only where the DNA matches it firmly.

D | J | V | CDR3
TRBD1 | TRBJ1-6 | TRBV7-9 | CASSLWDSNSPLHF
NA | TRBJ1-4 | TRBV19 | CASSMLGGSNEKLFF
NA | TRBJ2-7 | TRBV5-1 | CASSLTGQRESYEQYF
NA | TRBJ2-7 | TRBV30 | CAWANPAGEQYF
NA | TRBJ2-7 | TRBV19 | CASSRPGAYEQYF
NA | TRBJ2-3 | TRBV7-3 | CASSFGSGTGGDTQYF
NA | TRBJ1-2 | TRBV6-5 | CASSPHGPRDYGYTF
TRBD2 | TRBJ2-3 | TRBV5-1 | CASSLDGEGTTDTQYF
NA | TRBJ2-3 | TRBV3-1/TRBV3-2 | CASSPPPRLNRGTDTQYF
NA | TRBJ1-2 | TRBV7-8 | CASSLRLVRGYGYTF
TRBD2 | TRBJ2-7 | TRBV7-2 | CASSPLGGAGDEQYF
TRBD2 | TRBJ2-1 | TRBV12-5 | CASGLSGGSYNEQFF
NA | TRBJ2-7 | TRBV6-5 | CASRGPGAKYEQYF
NA | TRBJ2-1 | TRBV10-1 | CASSDIADHEQFF
TRBD1 | TRBJ1-2 | TRBV19 | CASSIQGVNTF
TRBD1 | TRBJ1-2 | TRBV6-5 | CASSRTGLGGYTF
NA | TRBJ2-1 | TRBV4-3 | CASSQDSGPDNEQFF
NA | TRBJ1-1 | TRBV12-3/TRBV12-4 | CASSLKLHTEAFF
NA | TRBJ1-2 | TRBV7-9 | CASSSPGRVVYGYTF
TRBD1 | TRBJ2-5 | TRBV9 | CASSVVGQGPWETQYF
TRBD2 | TRBJ2-7 | TRBV6-5 | CASIGLAGIGEQYF
NA | TRBJ2-5 | TRBV7-9 | CASSSFSATGETQYF
NA | TRBJ2-3 | TRBV7-2 | CASSSRTGSTDTQYF
TRBD2 | TRBJ2-7 | TRBV7-8 | CASSWLAGDYEQYF
NA | TRBJ1-2 | TRBV6-5 | CASSYSPDNTYGYTF
NA | TRBJ1-6 | TRBV2 | CASKRQNNSPLHF
NA | TRBJ1-5 | TRBV4-1 | CASSQEQAGRMSNQPQHF
NA | TRBJ1-1 | TRBV19 | CASSIQGLTEAFF
NA | TRBJ2-7 | TRBV2 | CASAYSSYEQYF
TRBD2 | TRBJ2-1 | TRBV12-5 | CASGRGLAGGPYNEQFF
TRBD2 | TRBJ2-7 | TRBV7-2 | CASSSSGGAGEQYF
NA | TRBJ2-7 | TRBV18 | CASSPPQPTYEQYF
TRBD1 | TRBJ1-3 | TRBV14 | CASSQPGTASGNTIYF
TRBD1 | TRBJ2-7 | TRBV4-3 | CASSQGPGTGGVFEQYF